A single sample is the source of the 31 T cell receptor beta chains below, sequenced in a study of technical replicates of blood from several donors. Generated by immunoSEQ multiplex PCR, the TCRdb table keeps only in-frame clones and is missing some. The table includes roughly 69,000 clones, around 84% detected once. The sequenced sample was PBMCs. These receptors came from a human donor in good health. Some clones in this sample may be carry-over from other donors' samples.

This clone was counted a few times. The CDR3 sequence is CASSQFGLSLDSPLHF. The CDR3 DNA sequence: TGCGCCAGCAGCCAATTTGGACTTAGTCTAGATTCACCCCTCCACTTT. V usage is TRBV4-1 and J usage is TRBJ1-6, with unresolved D. V was pared by 2 bases and J by 8 bases, with 16 bases between. This CDR3 is built from 16 residues. CDR1 is MGHRA, CDR2 YSYEKL, per germline.

V gene TRBV6-1 combines with J gene TRBJ2-1; no clear D. V was trimmed by 3 bases and J by 2 bases, leaving 5 bases between them. The CDR3 is 13 residues long. Germline assignment: CDR1 MNHNS and CDR2 SASEGT. The CDR3 DNA reads as TGTGCCAGCAGTGAGTCTACCTACAATGAGCAGTTCTTC. Amino acid sequence: CASSESTYNEQFF.

V usage is TRBV12-5 and J usage is TRBJ1-5; D remains ambiguous. The CDR3 contains 13 residues. The V end was cut by 4 bases, the J end by 4 bases, with 8 bases between. Per germline, CDR1 LGHNT and CDR2 FRNRAP. CDR3 sequence reads: CASGSETNQPQHF. In nucleotides, the CDR3 is TGTGCTAGTGGTTCCGAGACTAATCAGCCCCAGCATTTT.

This rearrangement joins TRBV7-9 to TRBJ2-1, with D possibly matching TRBD1 (6 bases). The V end was cut by 5 bases, the J end by 9 bases, with 14 bases between. The germline gives CDR1 SEHNR, CDR2 FQNEAQ (reference sequence). The CDR3 extends over 13 amino acids. In nucleotides, the CDR3 is TGTGCCAGCAGCCCCTGGACAGACGGTGAGCAGTTCTTC. It translates to CASSPWTDGEQFF.

This clone was seen just once. The J gene is TRBJ1-4, the V gene TRBV7-8; TRBD1 matches 9 bases. This CDR3 is 14 amino acids long. J gave up 8 bases and V 5 bases, and 6 bases lay outside the gene matches. CDR1 and CDR2 (germline): SGHVS, FQNEAQ. The CDR3 coding sequence is TGTGCCAGCAGCCTACAGGGGGCCGGGGAAAAACTGTTTTTT. Protein sequence: CASSLQGAGEKLFF.

The chain joins TRBV7-9 to TRBJ2-7; perhaps TRBD1 as D (6 bases). Trimming took off 5 bases at V and 5 bases at J, with 16 bases between the two ends. The V gene's germline CDR1 is SEHNR and CDR2 FQNEAQ (reference sequence). CDR3 length: 14 amino acids. The CDR3 sequence is CASSLPGTPDEQYF. Here the CDR3 DNA reads TGTGCCAGCAGCCTTCCCGGGACACCCGACGAGCAGTACTTC.

This clone is medium-sized. The chain carries TRBV4-3 and TRBJ2-7; D might be TRBD1 (6 bases). This CDR3 has 15 amino acids. The germline CDR1 and CDR2 sequences are LGHNA and YSLEER. Between the trimmed V and J ends, which lost 0 bases and 2 bases, there was a span of 11 bases. Here the CDR3 DNA reads TGCGCCAGCAGCCAAGATAGGACAGCCACCTACGAGCAGTACTTC. Translating it yields CASSQDRTATYEQYF.

This sequence joins TRBV4-3 and TRBJ1-1; D not certain. Between the trimmed V and J ends, which lost 0 bases and 4 bases, there was a span of 6 bases. Germline-derived CDR1 and CDR2 are LGHNA and YSLEER. The CDR3 spans 13 residues. The CDR3 DNA sequence: TGCGCCAGCAGCCAAGATCAGGCCACTGAAGCTTTCTTT. This gives the protein CASSQDQATEAFF.

This clone was detected once. The V gene is TRBV19, the J gene TRBJ1-4; D is perhaps TRBD1 (6 bases). Germline V gene sequence: CDR1 LNHDA, CDR2 SQIVND (reference sequence). This CDR3 is built from 15 residues. Trimming cost V 5 bases and J 2 bases, with 12 bases left between them. Here the CDR3 reads CASSPRTVTNEKLFF. In DNA, the CDR3 is TGTGCCAGTAGTCCTAGGACAGTTACTAATGAAAAACTGTTTTTT. Full variable domain (outside the CDR3, taken from reference TRBV19 and TRBJ1-4): DGGITQSPKYLFRKEGQNVTLSCEQNLNHDAMYWYRQDPGQGLRLIYYSQIVNDFQKGDIAEGYSVSREKKESFPLTVTSAQKNPTAFYLCASSPRTVTNEKLFFGSGTQLSVL.

The rearrangement links TRBV7-8 to TRBJ2-1; 10 bases are shared with TRBD2. The germline gives CDR1 SGHVS, CDR2 FQNEAQ. The CDR3 covers 15 residues. Trimming took 0 bases from V and 5 from J; bases not matched to a gene: 1. The CDR3 DNA sequence: TGTGCCAGCAGCTTAGCACTAGCGGGGAACAATGAGCAGTTCTTC. Residues: CASSLALAGNNEQFF.

This rearrangement joins TRBV5-4 to TRBJ2-3, with 10 bases fitting TRBD2. Trimming removed 4 bases from V and 4 bases from J; junction bases left unmatched: 6. The CDR3 has 15 residues. Per germline, CDR1 SGHNT and CDR2 YYREEE (reference sequence). The CDR3 sequence: CASSSQSGGADTQYF. For the CDR3, the DNA is TGTGCCAGCAGCAGCCAAAGCGGGGGGGCAGATACGCAGTATTTT.

The chain joins TRBV9 to TRBJ2-7; TRBD1 matches 8 bases. Germline assignment: CDR1 SGDLS and CDR2 YYNGEE. V lost 4 bases, J lost 6 bases, and 3 bases stayed unmatched. The CDR3 is 12 amino acids. The CDR3 nucleotides read TGTGCCAGCAGCCGGACAGGGTTCGAGCAGTACTTC. This codes for CASSRTGFEQYF.

This chain connects TRBV7-8 to TRBJ2-1, with D uncertain. Trimming took 1 base from V and 2 from J, leaving 6 bases between them. The CDR3 is 14 amino acids. Germline values: CDR1 SGHVS, CDR2 FQNEAQ. CDR3 sequence (DNA): TGTGCCAGCAGCTTAGAACAGACCTACAATGAGCAGTTCTTC. This encodes CASSLEQTYNEQFF.

The CDR3 DNA sequence: TGTGCCTGGAATGGGCAGAATCTTGGAAACACCATATATTTT. Protein sequence: CAWNGQNLGNTIYF. The chain couples TRBV30 to TRBJ1-3; D gene ambiguous. CDR3 length: 14 residues. Trimming shortened V by 4 bases and J by 3 bases, and 13 bases separated the two germline ends. Per the germline V gene, CDR1 is GTSNPN and CDR2 is SVGIG (reference sequence).

J is TRBJ2-1 and V is TRBV11-1; 7 bases match TRBD1. This CDR3 spans 15 amino acids. Trimming took 1 base from V and 2 from J; bases not matched to a gene: 2. Germline lookup yields CDR1 SGHAT and CDR2 FQDESV (reference sequence). Here the CDR3 reads CASSLGQGAYNEQFF. The CDR3 DNA reads TGTGCCAGCAGCTTAGGTCAGGGGGCCTACAATGAGCAGTTCTTC. The variable domain in full, completed from reference TRBV11-1 and TRBJ2-1, reads EAEVAQSPRYKITEKSQAVAFWCDPISGHATLYWYRQILGQGPELLVQFQDESVVDDSQLPKDRFSAERLKGVDSTLKIQPAELGDSAMYLCASSLGQGAYNEQFFGPGTRLTVL.

This chain joins TRBV27 and TRBJ1-6; TRBD1 matches at 7 bases. CDR3 length: 13 residues. The ends lost 8 bases at V and 9 bases at J; junction bases unmatched: 7. Looked up from germline, CDR1 is MNHEY and CDR2 is SMNVEV (reference sequence). The CDR3 region is CASGEQGRSPLHF. In DNA form, the CDR3 reads TGTGCCAGCGGTGAACAGGGGCGTTCACCCCTCCACTTT.

This clone turned up a few times. The chain recombines TRBV7-2 with TRBJ2-2; 13 bases are shared with TRBD2. The CDR3 loop spans 18 amino acids. The germline V gene encodes CDR1 SGHTA and CDR2 FQGNSA. The ends lost 4 bases at V and 2 bases at J; junction bases unmatched: 7. The CDR3 loop is CASSSRTSGSRNTGELFF. The CDR3 DNA is TGTGCCAGCAGCTCCCGGACTAGCGGGAGTAGAAACACCGGGGAGCTGTTTTTT.

The rearrangement uses TRBV7-2 and TRBJ1-2; tentative D call: TRBD1 (6 bases). Trimming took off 5 bases at V and 5 bases at J, with 12 bases between the two ends. Germline CDR1 is SGHTA and CDR2 is FQGNSA. The CDR3 sequence is 13 residues long. The CDR3, as DNA: TGTGCCAGCAGCCCACCCCAGGGGTATGGCTACACCTTC. Amino acids: CASSPPQGYGYTF.

This clone showed up just once. CDR3 loop: CASSIQSTSGANVLTF. The CDR3 nucleotides read TGTGCCAGTAGTATACAGTCAACCTCTGGGGCCAACGTCCTGACTTTC. This sequence joins TRBV19 and TRBJ2-6; no clear D gene. The germline V gene encodes CDR1 LNHDA and CDR2 SQIVND (reference sequence). This CDR3 region has 16 residues. V lost 2 bases and J lost 0, with 8 bases in between.

The chain has TRBV7-2 and TRBJ1-1, with D perhaps matching TRBD1 (5 bases). CDR3 length: 14 amino acids. V dropped 4 bases and J dropped 1 base, with 10 bases sitting between them. Germline CDR1 is SGHTA and CDR2 is FQGNSA. The CDR3 sequence: CASSSYTGNTEAFF. CDR3 DNA: TGTGCCAGCAGCTCGTATACAGGGAACACTGAAGCTTTCTTT.

This rearrangement joins TRBV18 to TRBJ2-1; perhaps TRBD1 as D (6 bases). Germline CDR1 reads KGHSH; CDR2 reads LQKENI. The CDR3 spans 11 residues. V shed 2 bases and J shed 10 bases, with 6 bases lying between them. In nucleotides, the CDR3 is TGTGCCAGCTCACCAGGGACAGAGCAGTTCTTC. Its translation is CASSPGTEQFF.

The rearrangement joins TRBV4-1 to TRBJ1-1; 8 nucleotides agree with TRBD1. Germline CDR1 reads MGHRA; CDR2 reads YSYEKL. The ends lost 3 bases at V and 4 bases at J; junction bases unmatched: 10. CDR3 length equals 16 residues. This CDR3 reads CASSHPTGGQGTEAFF. The CDR3 coding sequence is TGCGCCAGCAGCCACCCCACCGGCGGACAGGGCACTGAAGCTTTCTTT.

The rearrangement links TRBV27 to TRBJ2-7, with a possible D match to TRBD2 (6 bases). V lost 4 bases, J lost 1 base, and 8 bases lay in between. CDR3 length equals 13 residues. Germline assignment: CDR1 MNHEY and CDR2 SMNVEV (reference sequence). The CDR3 sequence: CASSYGGSYEQYF. The DNA for the CDR3 is TGTGCCAGCAGTTATGGGGGGTCCTACGAGCAGTACTTC.

The chain links TRBV5-1 to TRBJ1-3; D not certain. The CDR3 contains 14 residues. V lost 2 bases, J lost 0 bases, and 6 bases lay in between. The germline V gene encodes CDR1 SGHRS and CDR2 YFSETQ. Here the CDR3 reads CASSFDNSGNTIYF. Written as DNA, the CDR3 is TGCGCCAGCAGCTTCGACAACTCTGGAAACACCATATATTTT.

This clone was seen a few times. The rearrangement links TRBV4-2 to TRBJ2-1, with a tentative D call TRBD1 (6 bases). Germline V CDR1 and CDR2: LGHNA, YNFKEQ. The V gene lost 3 bases and the J gene lost 5 bases, with 11 bases spanning the gap. This CDR3 is 14 amino acids long. CDR3 sequence reads: CASSQGYRDNEQFF. Written as DNA, the CDR3 is TGTGCCAGCAGCCAGGGCTACAGGGACAATGAGCAGTTCTTC.

The J gene is TRBJ2-7, the V gene TRBV10-3, with TRBD2 identical over 10 bases. The germline V gene has CDR1 ENHRY and CDR2 SYGVKD. The J segment lost 4 bases and the V segment lost 2 bases, leaving 2 bases of the junction unmatched. The CDR3 is made up of 14 amino acids. Written as DNA, the CDR3 is TGTGCCATCAGTGAGCTAGCGGGAGCATACGAGCAGTACTTC. Its translation: CAISELAGAYEQYF.

The genes are TRBV6-6 and TRBJ1-2; 7 positions agree with TRBD1. Germline V lookup: CDR1 MNHNY, CDR2 SVGAGI (reference sequence). The CDR3 has 13 residues. The trim removed 6 bases at V and 5 bases at J, leaving 6 bases unmatched. The CDR3 is CASRAGQLYGYTF. The CDR3 DNA sequence: TGTGCCAGCAGGGCGGGACAGTTATATGGCTACACCTTC.

The genes are TRBV5-1 and TRBJ2-3; 7 bases fit TRBD2. The V gene end was trimmed by 2 bases and the J gene end by 2 bases; junction bases not matched to a gene: 5. Germline V lookup: CDR1 SGHRS, CDR2 YFSETQ. The CDR3 has 15 amino acids. CDR3 region: CASSFRAGSTDTQYF. CDR3 nucleotides: TGCGCCAGCAGCTTCAGAGCGGGGTCCACAGATACGCAGTATTTT. The full variable domain, with the rest looked up from reference TRBV5-1 and TRBJ2-3, is KAGVTQTPRYLIKTRGQQVTLSCSPISGHRSVSWYQQTPGQGLQFLFEYFSETQRNKGNFPGRFSGRQFSNSRSEMNVSTLELGDSALYLCASSFRAGSTDTQYFGPGTRLTVL.

This clone has just one count. The genes are TRBV9 and TRBJ2-1; 10 positions match TRBD2. The CDR3 has 15 amino acids. V lost 2 bases and J lost 5; bases outside the gene matches: 4. CDR1 is SGDLS, CDR2 YYNGEE, per germline. The CDR3 loop reads CASSVGLAVHNEQFF. CDR3 sequence (DNA): TGTGCCAGCAGCGTCGGACTAGCGGTTCACAATGAGCAGTTCTTC.

There are a few counts of this clone. The CDR3 region is CASSQSWGGGAYNEQFF. DNA for the CDR3: TGTGCCAGCAGCCAATCGTGGGGCGGGGGGGCTTACAATGAGCAGTTCTTC. V usage is TRBV4-2 and J usage is TRBJ2-1; 9 bases align to TRBD2. J was trimmed by 4 bases and V by 2 bases; bases with no gene match: 9. There are 17 residues in the CDR3. The V gene's germline CDR1 is LGHNA and CDR2 YNFKEQ.

The chain has TRBV10-1 and TRBJ1-3, with D possibly being TRBD1 (6 bases). Trimming left V 10 bases short and J 0 bases short, with 13 bases between. Looked up from germline, CDR1 is WNHNN and CDR2 is SYGVQD (reference sequence). CDR3 size: 14 residues. CDR3 DNA sequence: TGCGCCACCCCACAGGGCAGCTCTGGAAACACCATATATTTT. This codes for CATPQGSSGNTIYF.